A selection of T cell receptor beta chains follows, all from one sample in a study of siplizumab effects on memory and regulatory T cells. Produced via immunoSEQ multiplex PCR; TCRdb's table is partial and in-frame only. The table records tens of thousands of clones, around four fifths of them present only once. Sequencing used memory CD4+ T cells sorted from blood. These receptors were obtained from a human donor in good health. Each CDR3 is given with its conserved first and last residue. D genes are given only for firm matches. Clone sizes are given selectively: once, few, many, or a class where the clone is expanded.

v_gene	d_gene	abundance	j_gene	CDR3aa	CDR3nt
TRBV2	-	-	TRBJ1-1	CASSPGWRNTEAFF	TGTGCCAGCAGCCCCGGATGGAGGAACACTGAAGCTTTCTTT
TRBV5-1	-	few	TRBJ2-5	CASSPDRQETQYF	TGCGCCAGCAGCCCGGACAGACAAGAGACCCAGTACTTC
TRBV7-2	-	-	TRBJ2-5	CASSSRETQYF	TGTGCCAGCAGCTCCAGAGAGACCCAGTACTTC
TRBV7-9	TRBD2	-	TRBJ2-7	CASSRTSGYEQYF	TGTGCCAGCAGCCGGACTAGCGGGTACGAGCAGTACTTC
TRBV6-5	TRBD2	-	TRBJ2-7	CASTIGLAGTYEQYF	TGTGCCAGCACCATCGGACTAGCGGGCACCTACGAGCAGTACTTC
TRBV5-1	-	few	TRBJ1-2	CASSGADLDYGYTF	TGCGCCAGCAGCGGGGCGGACCTGGACTATGGCTACACCTTC
TRBV2	-	-	TRBJ2-3	CASRSLGGAADTQYF	TGTGCCAGCAGGAGCTTAGGTGGGGCGGCAGATACGCAGTATTTT
TRBV2	-	few	TRBJ1-3	CASSEQELGNTIYF	TGTGCCAGCAGTGAGCAAGAACTTGGAAACACCATATATTTT
TRBV6-5	TRBD2	-	TRBJ2-1	CASSPPGTSGNEQFF	TGTGCCAGCAGCCCCCCCGGGACTAGCGGCAATGAGCAGTTCTTC
TRBV4-2	-	once	TRBJ2-7	CASSQGQNYEQYF	TGTGCCAGCAGCCAAGGTCAGAACTACGAGCAGTACTTC
TRBV7-2	-	-	TRBJ1-1	CASSLAGGEGYEAFF	TGTGCCAGCAGCTTAGCAGGAGGAGAGGGTTATGAAGCTTTCTTT
TRBV7-9	-	-	TRBJ2-3	CASSLMRETDTQYF	TGTGCCAGCAGCTTAATGCGTGAAACAGATACGCAGTATTTT
TRBV6-1	-	few	TRBJ1-3	CASSEALQALSGNTIYF	TGTGCCAGCAGTGAAGCGCTTCAGGCCCTCTCTGGAAACACCATATATTTT
TRBV30	-	-	TRBJ1-3	CAWSVIPRDTGNTIYF	TGTGCCTGGAGTGTAATCCCAAGGGACACGGGGAACACCATATATTTT
TRBV4-2	TRBD2	-	TRBJ2-5	CASSQELAQETQYF	TGTGCCAGCAGCCAGGAACTAGCGCAAGAGACCCAGTACTTC
TRBV9	-	few	TRBJ2-6	CASSVGLSGANVLTF	TGTGCCAGCAGCGTAGGATTATCTGGGGCCAACGTCCTGACTTTC
TRBV19	TRBD2	-	TRBJ2-1	CASSIRRGGDDEQFF	TGTGCCAGTAGTATTAGGCGGGGGGGCGATGATGAGCAGTTCTTC
TRBV6-5	-	-	TRBJ2-1	CASSYATGKGEQFF	TGTGCCAGCAGTTACGCGACAGGAAAGGGTGAGCAGTTCTTC
TRBV6-5	TRBD1	-	TRBJ1-2	CASSGTETYGYTF	TGTGCCAGCAGTGGGACAGAAACCTATGGCTACACCTTC
TRBV11-2	-	-	TRBJ1-5	CASSASNQPQHF	TGTGCCAGCAGCGCAAGCAATCAGCCCCAGCATTTT
TRBV5-1	-	-	TRBJ2-7	CASSFEGTHEQYF	TGCGCCAGCAGCTTTGAGGGGACGCACGAGCAGTACTTC
TRBV5-1	TRBD1	-	TRBJ1-2	CASSLGGQPADYGYTF	TGCGCCAGCAGCTTGGGGGGACAGCCGGCAGACTATGGCTACACCTTC
TRBV7-8	TRBD1	-	TRBJ1-2	CASSHDRGHFLYYGYTF	TGTGCCAGCAGCCATGACAGGGGGCATTTTTTATACTATGGCTACACCTTC